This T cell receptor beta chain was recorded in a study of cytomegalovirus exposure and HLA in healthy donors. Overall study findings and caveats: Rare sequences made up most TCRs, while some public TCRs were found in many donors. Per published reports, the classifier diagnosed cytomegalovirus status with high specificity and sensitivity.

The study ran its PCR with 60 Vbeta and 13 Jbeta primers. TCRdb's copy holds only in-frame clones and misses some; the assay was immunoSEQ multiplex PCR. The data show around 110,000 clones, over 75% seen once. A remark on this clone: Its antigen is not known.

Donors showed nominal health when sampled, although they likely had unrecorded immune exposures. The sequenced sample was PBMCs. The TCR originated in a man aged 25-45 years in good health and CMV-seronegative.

The CDR3 DNA reads TGTGCCTGGAGTGGGGACAGGGTGAACACTGAAGCTTTCTTT. Protein: CAWSGDRVNTEAFF. The gene calls are TRBV30 and TRBJ1-1; 9 nucleotides align to TRBD1. Germline-derived CDR1 and CDR2 are GTSNPN and SVGIG (reference sequence). Losses at the gene ends were 1 base for V and 0 bases for J; bases not matched to a gene: 0. The CDR3 extends over 14 amino acids.